Following are 2 T cell receptor beta chains from one sample sequenced in a study of CD8 T cells in Susac syndrome. An amount of RNA that ranged from roughly 0.45 to 1 ug was reverse transcribed with random hexamers. Each CDR3 protein is one row after TCRdb ran MiXCR on the immunoSEQ multiplex PCR reads. The sample consists of about 120,000 distinct CDR3 sequences, about 92% of them appearing once. Sequencing used CD4+ T cells from PBMCs. These receptors were collected from a human donor with multiple sclerosis.

The chain recombines TRBV7-2 with TRBJ1-4; D gene unclear. This CDR3 is built from 12 residues. Germline V lookup: CDR1 SGHTA, CDR2 FQGNSA. V lost 5 bases, J lost 7 bases, and 8 bases lay in between. As DNA, the CDR3 is TGTGCCAGCAGCACAAGTAGTGAAAAACTGTTTTTT. Translated: CASSTSSEKLFF.

This chain connects TRBV3-1 to TRBJ1-4; D is uncertain. The CDR3 extends over 14 amino acids. From germline, CDR1 is LGHDT and CDR2 YNNKEL (reference sequence). The ends were cut back, 1 base at V and 8 bases at J, with 11 bases in the middle. CDR3 in amino acids: CASSQGVSGEKLFF. The CDR3 nucleotides are TGTGCCAGCAGCCAAGGAGTGTCCGGGGAAAAACTGTTTTTT.